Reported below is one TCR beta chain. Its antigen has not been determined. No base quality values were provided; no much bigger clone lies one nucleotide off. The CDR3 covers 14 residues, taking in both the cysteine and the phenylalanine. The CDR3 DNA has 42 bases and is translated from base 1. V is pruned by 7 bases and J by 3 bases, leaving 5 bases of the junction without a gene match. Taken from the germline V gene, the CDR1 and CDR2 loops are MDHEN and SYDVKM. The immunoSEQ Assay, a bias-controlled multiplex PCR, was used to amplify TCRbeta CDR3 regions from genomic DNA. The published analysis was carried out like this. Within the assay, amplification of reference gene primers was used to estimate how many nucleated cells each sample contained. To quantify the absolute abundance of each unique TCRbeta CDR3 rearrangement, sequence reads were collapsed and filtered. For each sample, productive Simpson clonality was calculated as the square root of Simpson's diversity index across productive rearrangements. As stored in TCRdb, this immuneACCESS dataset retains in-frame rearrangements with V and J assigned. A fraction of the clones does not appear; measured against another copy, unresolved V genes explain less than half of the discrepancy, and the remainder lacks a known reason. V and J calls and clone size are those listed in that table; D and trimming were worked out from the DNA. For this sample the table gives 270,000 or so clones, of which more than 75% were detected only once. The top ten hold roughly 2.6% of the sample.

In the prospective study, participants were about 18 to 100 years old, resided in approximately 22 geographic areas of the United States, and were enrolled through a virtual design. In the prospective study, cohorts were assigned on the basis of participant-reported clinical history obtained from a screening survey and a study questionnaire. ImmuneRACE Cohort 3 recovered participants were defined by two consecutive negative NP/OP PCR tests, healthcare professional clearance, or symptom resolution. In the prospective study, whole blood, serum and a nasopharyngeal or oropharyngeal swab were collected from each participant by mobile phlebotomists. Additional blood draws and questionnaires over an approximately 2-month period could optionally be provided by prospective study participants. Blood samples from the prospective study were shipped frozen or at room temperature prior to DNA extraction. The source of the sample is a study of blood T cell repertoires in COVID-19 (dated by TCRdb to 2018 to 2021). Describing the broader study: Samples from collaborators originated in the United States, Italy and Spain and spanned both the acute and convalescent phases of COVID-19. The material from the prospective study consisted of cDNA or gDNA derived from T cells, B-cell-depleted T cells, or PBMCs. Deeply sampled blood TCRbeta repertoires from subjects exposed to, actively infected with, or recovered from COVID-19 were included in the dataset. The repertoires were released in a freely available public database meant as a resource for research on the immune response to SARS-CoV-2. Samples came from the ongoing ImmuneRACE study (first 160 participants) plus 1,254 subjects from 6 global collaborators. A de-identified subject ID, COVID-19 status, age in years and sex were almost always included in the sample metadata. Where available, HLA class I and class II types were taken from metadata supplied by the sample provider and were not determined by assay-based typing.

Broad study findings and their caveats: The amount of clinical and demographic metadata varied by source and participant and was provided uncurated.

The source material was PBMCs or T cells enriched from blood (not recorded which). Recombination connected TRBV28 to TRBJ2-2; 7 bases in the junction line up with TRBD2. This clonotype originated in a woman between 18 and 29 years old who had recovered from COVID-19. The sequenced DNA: TGTGCCAGCAAGTCTAGCGGTTACACCGGGGAGCTGTTTTTT. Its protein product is CASKSSGYTGELFF.